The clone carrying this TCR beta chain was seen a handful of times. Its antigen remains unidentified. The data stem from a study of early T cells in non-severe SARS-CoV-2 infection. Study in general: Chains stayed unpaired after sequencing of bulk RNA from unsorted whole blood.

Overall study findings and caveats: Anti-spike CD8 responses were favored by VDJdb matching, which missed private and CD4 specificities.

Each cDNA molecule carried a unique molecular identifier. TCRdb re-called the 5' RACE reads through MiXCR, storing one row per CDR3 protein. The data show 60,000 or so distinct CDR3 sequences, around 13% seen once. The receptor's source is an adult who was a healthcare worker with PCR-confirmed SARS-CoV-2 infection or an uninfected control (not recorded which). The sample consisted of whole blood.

CDR3 bases: TGTGCCAGCTCACCGGAGCGGGATGGCACAGATACGCAGTATTTT. Its protein product is CASSPERDGTDTQYF. The chain uses TRBV18 and TRBJ2-3; TRBD2 agrees at 7 bases. Germline values: CDR1 KGHSH, CDR2 LQKENI. The CDR3 is 15 amino acids. J lost 1 base, V lost 3 bases, and 4 bases had no gene match.